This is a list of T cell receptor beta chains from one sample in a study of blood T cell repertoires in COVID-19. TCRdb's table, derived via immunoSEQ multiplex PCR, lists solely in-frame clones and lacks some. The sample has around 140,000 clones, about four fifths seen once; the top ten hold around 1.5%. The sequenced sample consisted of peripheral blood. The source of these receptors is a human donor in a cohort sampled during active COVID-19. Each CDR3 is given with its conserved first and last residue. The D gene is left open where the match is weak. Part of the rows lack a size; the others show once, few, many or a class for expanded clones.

TGCGCCAGCAGCCAAGGGGGACTAGCGACTCGGGAGACCCAGTACTTC CASSQGGLATRETQYF TRBJ2-5 TRBD2 - TRBV4-1
TGTGCCAGCAGCTTGACAGTTGGCGAGACTGAAGCTTTCTTT CASSLTVGETEAFF TRBJ1-1 - - TRBV11-2
TGTGCCAGCACCTCTCAGGGGGGTGTGAACACTGAAGCTTTCTTT CASTSQGGVNTEAFF TRBJ1-1 TRBD1 - TRBV6-5
TGTGCCAGCTTAGCGGGAGTAATTCCCAATGAGCAGTTCTTC CASLAGVIPNEQFF TRBJ2-1 TRBD2 - TRBV28
TGTGCCAGTAGGGACAGAAGCCAAAACATTCAGTACTTC CASRDRSQNIQYF TRBJ2-4 - - TRBV19
TGTGCCAGCAGCCCAACAGGGTACCACTCAGAGACCCAGTACTTC CASSPTGYHSETQYF TRBJ2-5 - - TRBV11-2
TGTGCCAGTATATATCTAGCCCCTCCCTACAATGAGCAGTTCTTC CASIYLAPPYNEQFF TRBJ2-1 - - TRBV19
TGTGCCAGCAGCCCCCCCCTAGCGGGAGGGCCCCACTACGAGCAGTACTTC CASSPPLAGGPHYEQYF TRBJ2-7 TRBD2 - TRBV3-1/TRBV3-2
TGTGCCAGCTCACCACCGGTACTAGCGGGAATAAATGAGCAGTTCTTC CASSPPVLAGINEQFF TRBJ2-1 TRBD2 - TRBV18
TGTGCCAGCAGCGTAGATGGGACTCCGCCATCTACCCAGTACTTC CASSVDGTPPSTQYF TRBJ2-5 - - TRBV9
TGCAGCGTTGGCCTAGCTGGTACGCAGTATTTT CSVGLAGTQYF TRBJ2-3 - few TRBV29-1
TGTGCCAGCAGCTTGGGCGGCCCATTCACAGATACGCAGTATTTT CASSLGGPFTDTQYF TRBJ2-3 - - TRBV5-4
TGCGCCAGCCCTCCCGGCCCTAGCGGGAGTCGGTACGAGCAGTACTTC CASPPGPSGSRYEQYF TRBJ2-7 TRBD2 - TRBV10-1
TGTGCCAGCAGTGAACGTGACAGGGTTGACACCGGGGAGCTGTTTTTT CASSERDRVDTGELFF TRBJ2-2 TRBD1 - TRBV25-1
TGCGCCAGCAGCCTCACGGTTGCCACCGGGGAGCTGTTTTTT CASSLTVATGELFF TRBJ2-2 - - TRBV5-1
TGTGCCAGCAGCACCGAGGGGAATTACAGGGGAGCCGGGGAGCTGTTTTTT CASSTEGNYRGAGELFF TRBJ2-2 TRBD1 - TRBV7-9
TGTGCCAGCAGCCTTACCCGGACTAGCGGGAGGGGTGGTGGGGAGACCCAGTACTTC CASSLTRTSGRGGGETQYF TRBJ2-5 TRBD2 - TRBV4-2
TGCGCCAGCAGCTTAGACCCAGGAGAGACCCAGTACTTC CASSLDPGETQYF TRBJ2-5 - - TRBV5-1
TGTGCCAGCAGTTACTCGGTACTAGCGGCTTACGAGCAGTACTTC CASSYSVLAAYEQYF TRBJ2-7 TRBD2 - TRBV6-2/TRBV6-3
TGTGCCATCAGTCTCAGGGAAAACACTGAAGCTTTCTTT CAISLRENTEAFF TRBJ1-1 - - TRBV10-3
TGTGCCAGTATCCCGAGAGGGGGAAATAGCAATCAGCCCCAGCATTTT CASIPRGGNSNQPQHF TRBJ1-5 - few TRBV19
TGTGCCAGCAGCTTAGCGTCGGGGGGCGGCACCGGGGAGCTGTTTTTT CASSLASGGGTGELFF TRBJ2-2 - once TRBV7-3
TGTGCCAGCAGTCGGACAGGGGACTACGAGCAGTACTTC CASSRTGDYEQYF TRBJ2-7 TRBD1 once TRBV28
TGTGCCAGCAGCACGGGAACGGGAGGCCATGAGCAGTTCTTC CASSTGTGGHEQFF TRBJ2-1 TRBD2 - TRBV4-2
TGTGCCAGCAGTTTATATTCGGGCACTGAAGCTTTCTTT CASSLYSGTEAFF TRBJ1-1 - - TRBV12-3/TRBV12-4
TGTGCCAGCAGCTTGGGGAGGAGCTCCTATAATTCACCCCTCCACTTT CASSLGRSSYNSPLHF TRBJ1-6 - once TRBV7-2
TGCGCCAGCAGCCTGGAGCGGGAGCCATACGAGCAGTACTTC CASSLEREPYEQYF TRBJ2-7 TRBD2 - TRBV5-1
TGTGCCAGCAGCCCCGGGGGAAGGGGACTGTTCTTC CASSPGGRGLFF TRBJ2-1 - once TRBV11-3
TGTGCCAGCAGCCCACAGGGGGCGGGAAGGTCACCCCTCCACTTT CASSPQGAGRSPLHF TRBJ1-6 TRBD1 - TRBV7-6